The 20 T cell receptor beta chains below all came from one sample that was sequenced in a study of T cell responses to AZD1222 COVID-19 vaccine. TCRdb keeps only in-frame clones here, not all; method: immunoSEQ multiplex PCR. Of about 150,000 clones in the sample, approximately 92% were seen once. Sequenced material: peripheral blood, taken on day 0 of AZD1222 vaccination. These TCRs come from an adult in good health.

The chain carries TRBV4-1 and TRBJ2-7, with a possible D match to TRBD2 (7 bases). Germline CDR1 is MGHRA and CDR2 is YSYEKL. The CDR3 runs to 14 residues. Trimming took off 1 base at V and 6 bases at J, with 13 bases between the two ends. The DNA for the CDR3 is TGCGCCAGCAGCCAAGCAGGGGAGGGAGGCGAGCAGTACGTC. Translation: CASSQAGEGGEQYV.

V is TRBV2 and J is TRBJ2-7; D is perhaps TRBD2 (6 bases). Trimming pared 6 bases from V and 2 bases from J, leaving 11 bases between. The CDR3 contains 13 residues. CDR1 is SNHLY, CDR2 FYNNEI, per germline. CDR3 amino acids: CASRRDGTYEQYF. The CDR3 nucleotides are TGTGCCAGCAGGCGGGACGGTACCTACGAGCAGTACTTC. The full variable domain, completed using reference TRBV2 and TRBJ2-7, is EPEVTQTPSHQVTQMGQEVILRCVPISNHLYFYWYRQILGQKVEFLVSFYNNEISEKSEIFDDQFSVERPDGSNFTLKIRSTKLEDSAMYFCASRRDGTYEQYFGPGTRLTVT.

This chain uses TRBV5-6 with TRBJ2-7, with 10 bases aligning to TRBD1. Per germline, CDR1 SGHDT and CDR2 YYEEEE. V lost 5 bases to trimming and J lost 5 bases; unmatched junction nucleotides: 7. The CDR3 consists of 14 residues. The CDR3 nucleotides read TGTGCCAGCAGACCGACAGGGGGCGTCAACGAGCAGTACTTC. It specifies CASRPTGGVNEQYF.

The chain is built from TRBV4-1 and TRBJ2-2; D not resolved. The CDR3 totals 16 residues. Trimming pared 2 bases from V and 2 bases from J, leaving 12 bases between. The V gene's germline CDR1 is MGHRA and CDR2 YSYEKL. CDR3 amino acids: CASSQIQTFNTGELFF. The DNA of the CDR3 is TGCGCCAGCAGCCAAATCCAGACATTTAACACCGGGGAGCTGTTTTTT.

V usage is TRBV6-5 and J usage is TRBJ1-3; D unresolved. The germline V gene encodes CDR1 MNHEY and CDR2 SVGAGI. Trimming cost V 5 bases and J 0 bases, with 11 bases left between them. The CDR3 has 15 amino acids. CDR3 DNA sequence: TGTGCCAGCAGTACGCACCCTGGCTCTGGAAACACCATATATTTT. Protein: CASSTHPGSGNTIYF.

The chain links TRBV7-3 to TRBJ2-3; 10 bases fit TRBD2. CDR3 length: 17 residues. Germline CDR1 reads SGHTA; CDR2 reads FQGTGA. V shed 2 bases, J shed 2 bases, and the junction held 7 bases outside the gene matches. In nucleotides, the CDR3 is TGTGCCAGCAGCTTATTCGCTAGCGGGGGCATCACAGATACGCAGTATTTT. Its protein product is CASSLFASGGITDTQYF.

The V gene is TRBV5-8, the J gene TRBJ1-5; 8 nucleotides match TRBD1. The J segment lost 12 bases and the V segment lost 4 bases, leaving 3 bases of the junction unmatched. The CDR3 loop spans 11 amino acids. Per germline, CDR1 SGHTS and CDR2 YDEGEE. This CDR3 reads CASSPQGVQHF. The DNA of the CDR3 is TGTGCCAGCAGCCCACAGGGGGTCCAGCATTTT.

This clone was observed once. The chain is built from TRBV24-1 and TRBJ1-1; D uncertain. V shed 4 bases and J shed 0 bases, with 11 bases lying between them. From germline, CDR1 is KGHDR and CDR2 SFDVKD. The CDR3 extends over 15 amino acids. Written as DNA, the CDR3 is TGTGCCACCAGTGAGGGCACACGGGTGAACACTGAAGCTTTCTTT. This encodes CATSEGTRVNTEAFF.

The chain has TRBV29-1 and TRBJ2-3; a weak D match, TRBD1 (5 bases). Trimming removed 7 bases from V and 2 bases from J, with 10 bases in between. CDR1 and CDR2 (germline): SQVTM, ANQGSEA. This CDR3 region has 12 residues. The CDR3 here is CSDRQNTDTQYF. As DNA, the CDR3 is TGCAGCGACCGACAGAACACAGATACGCAGTATTTT.

V is TRBV15 and J is TRBJ2-3; a weak D match, TRBD1 (5 bases). V lost 0 bases, J lost 5 bases, and 9 bases lay in between. This CDR3 comprises 14 residues. Germline V gene sequence: CDR1 LNHNV, CDR2 YYDKDF (reference sequence). In DNA form, the CDR3 reads TGTGCCACCAGCAGAGATTTTCAGGGAGATACGCAGTATTTT. It codes for CATSRDFQGDTQYF.

The chain couples TRBV24-1 to TRBJ2-1; D possibly corresponds to TRBD1 (6 bases). Germline V lookup: CDR1 KGHDR, CDR2 SFDVKD. The CDR3 sequence is 13 residues long. V lost 7 bases and J 7 bases, leaving 13 bases between the germline ends. CDR3 region: CATRGGVRNEQFF. DNA of the CDR3: TGTGCCACCAGAGGGGGAGTAAGGAATGAGCAGTTCTTC.

V and J are TRBV7-9 and TRBJ1-6; the D gene is possibly TRBD1 (5 bases). Germline-derived CDR1 and CDR2 are SEHNR and FQNEAQ (reference sequence). The CDR3 has 16 residues. The V end was cut by 3 bases, the J end by 7 bases, with 16 bases between. The CDR3: CASSFSYGGGNSPLHF. CDR3 sequence (DNA): TGTGCCAGCAGCTTTTCTTACGGGGGTGGAAATTCACCCCTCCACTTT. The full variable domain, in which reference TRBV7-9 and TRBJ1-6 provide the parts outside the CDR3, is DTGVSQNPRHKITKRGQNVTFRCDPISEHNRLYWYRQTLGQGPEFLTYFQNEAQLEKSRLLSDRFSAERPKGSFSTLEIQRTEQGDSAMYLCASSFSYGGGNSPLHFGNGTRLTVT.

This clone was detected only once. This chain connects TRBV28 to TRBJ1-3, with D tentatively TRBD1 (6 bases). V dropped 7 bases and J dropped 3 bases, with 13 bases sitting between them. Germline-derived CDR1 and CDR2 are MDHEN and SYDVKM. The CDR3 is 14 amino acids. The CDR3 loop reads CASKLTGLGNTIYF. CDR3 DNA sequence: TGTGCCAGCAAACTCACAGGGCTTGGAAACACCATATATTTT.

The J gene is TRBJ1-1, the V gene TRBV3-1 (or the pseudogene TRBV3-2); D is undetermined. This CDR3 comprises 15 residues. The ends were cut back, 5 bases at V and 0 bases at J, with 13 bases in the middle. Looked up from germline, CDR1 is LGHDT and CDR2 is YNNKEL (reference sequence). CDR3 amino acids: CASSSRGSMNTEAFF. In nucleotides, the CDR3 is TGTGCCAGCAGCTCCCGAGGGTCGATGAACACTGAAGCTTTCTTT.

This clone appeared a few times. V usage is TRBV28 and J usage is TRBJ1-4; the D gene is possibly TRBD1 (6 bases). CDR1 and CDR2 (germline): MDHEN, SYDVKM. The CDR3 loop spans 15 amino acids. V was shortened by 2 bases and J by 5 bases, with 12 bases between the two germline ends. The CDR3 region is CASSLGGQSNEKLFF. In DNA, the CDR3 is TGTGCCAGCAGTTTAGGGGGACAATCCAATGAAAAACTGTTTTTT.

This chain links TRBV5-1 with TRBJ1-4; 9 nucleotides agree with TRBD1. The V gene's germline CDR1 is SGHRS and CDR2 YFSETQ. This CDR3 has 15 amino acids. V lost 0 bases and J lost 4; bases outside the gene matches: 1. In DNA form, the CDR3 reads TGCGCCAGCAGCTTGGGGGACAGGGATAATGAAAAACTGTTTTTT. Translated, it gives CASSLGDRDNEKLFF.

The chain is built from TRBV9 and TRBJ1-2, with D possibly matching TRBD1 (5 bases). CDR3 size: 14 residues. The V end lost 0 bases, the J end lost 4 bases, and 10 bases lay between the germline ends. Germline V CDR1 and CDR2: SGDLS, YYNGEE. The DNA of the CDR3 is TGTGCCAGCAGCGTAGAGGGGTCGGGCTATGGCTACACCTTC. Residues: CASSVEGSGYGYTF.

V gene TRBV5-4 combines with J gene TRBJ1-1; the D gene is possibly TRBD1 (5 bases). The CDR3 spans 14 residues. Germline V gives CDR1 SGHNT, CDR2 YYREEE (reference sequence). The V end was cut by 4 bases, the J end by 1 base, with 11 bases between. This CDR3 reads CASSPVGENTEAFF. The CDR3 region has the DNA TGTGCCAGCAGCCCAGTGGGGGAGAACACTGAAGCTTTCTTT. The variable domain in full, completed from reference TRBV5-4 and TRBJ1-1, reads ETGVTQSPTHLIKTRGQQVTLRCSSQSGHNTVSWYQQALGQGPQFIFQYYREEENGRGNFPPRFSGLQFPNYSSELNVNALELDDSALYLCASSPVGENTEAFFGQGTRLTVV.

This clone has only one observation. This chain links TRBV7-9 with TRBJ2-2; maybe TRBD2 (6 bases). Deletions cut 1 base from V and 0 bases from J, with 12 bases between. The CDR3 is 17 amino acids. CDR1 SEHNR and CDR2 FQNEAQ come from the germline V gene (reference sequence). The CDR3 loop is CASSLGRGLANTGELFF. For the CDR3, the DNA is TGTGCCAGCAGCTTAGGTAGGGGACTCGCGAACACCGGGGAGCTGTTTTTT.

This chain uses TRBV9 with TRBJ2-2; tentative D call: TRBD1 (5 bases). CDR3 length: 12 amino acids. Trimming took 7 bases from V and 4 from J, leaving 8 bases between them. Germline values: CDR1 SGDLS, CDR2 YYNGEE. CDR3 loop: CASGASTGELFF. The CDR3 DNA reads TGTGCCAGCGGGGCAAGCACCGGGGAGCTGTTTTTT.